The text below deals with one TCR beta chain. Method: immunoSEQ multiplex PCR; TCRdb's copy keeps in-frame clones and lacks some. The data contain about 35,000 clones, 84% of them singletons. This specimen comes from a study of OX40 agonist ivuxolimab in advanced cancers. The CDR3 runs to 14 residues. From germline, CDR1 is LNHDA and CDR2 SQIVND (reference sequence). Trimming took off 4 bases at V and 3 bases at J, with 10 bases between the two ends. This clonotype was sampled from an adult with an advanced solid tumor such as melanoma, head and neck, liver or kidney cancer. The sequencing here drew on CD4+ or CD8+ T cells sorted from blood, taken in a trial of the OX40 agonist ivuxolimab. J is TRBJ1-5 and V is TRBV19; D remains ambiguous. For the CDR3, the DNA is TGTGCCAGTAGTAGACCCAAGGACAATCAGCCCCAGCATTTT. As protein: CASSRPKDNQPQHF.